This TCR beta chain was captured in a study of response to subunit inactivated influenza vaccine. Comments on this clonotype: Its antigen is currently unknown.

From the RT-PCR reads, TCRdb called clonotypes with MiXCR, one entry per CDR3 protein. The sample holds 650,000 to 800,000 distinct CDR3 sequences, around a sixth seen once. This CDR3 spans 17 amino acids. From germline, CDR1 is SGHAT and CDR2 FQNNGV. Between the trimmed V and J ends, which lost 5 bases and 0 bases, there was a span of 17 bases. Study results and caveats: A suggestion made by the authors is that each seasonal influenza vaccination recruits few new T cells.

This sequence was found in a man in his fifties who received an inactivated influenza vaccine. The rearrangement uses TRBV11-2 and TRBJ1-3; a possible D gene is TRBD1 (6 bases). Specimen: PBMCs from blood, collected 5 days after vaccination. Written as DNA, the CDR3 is TGTGCCAGCAGCCAGACCCCCGGGACAACCTCTGGAAACACCATATATTTT. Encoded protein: CASSQTPGTTSGNTIYF.